This is a list of T cell receptor beta chains from one sample in a study of T cell changes during pregnancy in multiple sclerosis. TCRdb keeps only in-frame clones here, not all; method: immunoSEQ multiplex PCR. The data contain 45,000 to 65,000 clones, around 90% of them singletons. This specimen was CD4+ T cells from peripheral blood mononuclear cells, taken in the third trimester of pregnancy. The receptors here all came from a female donor with multiple sclerosis, enrolled in a pregnancy study. Each CDR3 is given with its conserved first and last residue. Fields, in order: D gene, clone size, V gene, CDR3 protein. A D gene is named only where the DNA matches it firmly. Size is omitted from some rows. Given values are once, few, many or a class for expanded clones.

TRBD1 | NA | TRBV19 | CASSLGQGATGANVLTF
NA | NA | TRBV19 | CASSLPTGANEKLFF
TRBD2 | NA | TRBV4-1 | CASSQDSGGSFQETQYF
NA | NA | TRBV20-1 | CSARQGNEQFF
TRBD2 | NA | TRBV5-1 | CASSLVGGGETQYF
TRBD2 | NA | TRBV4-1 | CASSQTLAGLSYEQYF
TRBD1 | NA | TRBV11-2 | CASSLFKGTGIAQETQYF
TRBD1 | NA | TRBV10-3 | CAISHRGEVYEQYF
NA | NA | TRBV7-2 | CASSKKTDRYNEQFF
NA | NA | TRBV5-5 | CASSSASGGWGTEAFF
NA | NA | TRBV5-6 | CASSLLDRNTEAFF
NA | NA | TRBV7-9 | CASSLEGVLGETQYF
NA | NA | TRBV29-1 | CSVTTGASYEQYF
NA | NA | TRBV1 | CTSSQEGDGSGEQYF
TRBD2 | NA | TRBV10-3 | CAISALTSGGSYEQYF
TRBD2 | once | TRBV7-2 | CASSFRTSGVSGANVLTF
NA | NA | TRBV28 | CASSSRDSFNYGYTF
TRBD2 | NA | TRBV6-5 | CASRAWGEGTDTQYF
TRBD2 | NA | TRBV11-3 | CASSFHPGGQETQYF
NA | NA | TRBV28 | CASSFGGTGELFF
TRBD2 | NA | TRBV19 | CASSIPSGGTYEQYF
NA | NA | TRBV5-6 | CASSKTAMYTEAFF
NA | NA | TRBV4-2 | CASSQAGDDEKLFF
NA | NA | TRBV30 | CAWSAKHQDTGELFF
NA | NA | TRBV7-8 | CASSLGQSSSYNSPLHF
NA | NA | TRBV20-1 | CSATGEVTQYF
NA | once | TRBV21-1 | CASSNSGTSYEQYF
NA | NA | TRBV4-1 | CASSQGRLRGDTEAFF
NA | NA | TRBV15 | CATRRGGNVTTRQPQHF
TRBD1 | NA | TRBV19 | CASSTKGQGAYGYTF